A selection of T cell receptor beta chains follows, all from one sample in a study of technical replicates of blood from several donors. Sequenced by immunoSEQ multiplex PCR; TCRdb stores in-frame clones only, minus some. The profile shows under 95,000 clones, approximately 94% of them singletons. The specimen sequenced was T cells isolated from PBMCs. These receptors all stem from a human donor in good health. The CDR3 runs from the conserved cysteine through the conserved F or W. The order of the fields is J gene, D gene, clone size, V gene, CDR3 protein, CDR3 DNA. D genes are given only for firm matches. Only some rows state a clone size, as once, few, many or a class for expanded clones.

j_gene: TRBJ2-4
d_gene: TRBD1
abundance: .
v_gene: TRBV5-1
CDR3aa: CASSEGGTGSVEAKNIQYF
CDR3nt: TGCGCCAGCAGCGAGGGGGGGACAGGGTCGGTTGAAGCCAAAAACATTCAGTACTTC

j_gene: TRBJ1-6
d_gene: .
abundance: .
v_gene: TRBV10-1
CDR3aa: CASSAQSGNSPLHF
CDR3nt: TGCGCCAGCAGCGCTCAATCGGGAAATTCACCCCTCCACTTT

j_gene: TRBJ1-2
d_gene: .
abundance: .
v_gene: TRBV4-1
CDR3aa: CASSLPFVGRGGYTF
CDR3nt: TGCGCCAGCAGCCTACCTTTTGTGGGGCGAGGTGGCTACACCTTC

j_gene: TRBJ1-2
d_gene: TRBD1
abundance: .
v_gene: TRBV11-3
CDR3aa: CASSAPDRLILCGYTF
CDR3nt: TGTGCCAGCAGCGCACCGGACAGGCTAATTTTGTGTGGCTACACCTTC

j_gene: TRBJ1-5
d_gene: TRBD1
abundance: .
v_gene: TRBV6-5
CDR3aa: CASRAGTGNQPQHF
CDR3nt: TGTGCCAGCAGGGCCGGGACAGGGAATCAGCCCCAGCATTTT

j_gene: TRBJ2-7
d_gene: TRBD2
abundance: .
v_gene: TRBV6-1
CDR3aa: CASSERREVSSYEQYF
CDR3nt: TGTGCCAGCAGTGAAAGACGGGAGGTGAGCTCCTACGAGCAGTACTTC

j_gene: TRBJ2-7
d_gene: .
abundance: .
v_gene: TRBV7-2
CDR3aa: CASSLATQGAYEQYF
CDR3nt: TGTGCCAGCAGCTTAGCTACCCAGGGCGCCTACGAGCAGTACTTC

j_gene: TRBJ1-4
d_gene: TRBD1
abundance: .
v_gene: TRBV9
CDR3aa: CASTVGTGNEKLFF
CDR3nt: TGTGCCAGCACCGTGGGGACAGGGAATGAAAAACTGTTTTTT

j_gene: TRBJ1-2
d_gene: .
abundance: .
v_gene: TRBV2
CDR3aa: CASSDRGGYTF
CDR3nt: TGTGCCAGCAGTGATAGAGGAGGCTACACCTTC

j_gene: TRBJ1-3
d_gene: .
abundance: .
v_gene: TRBV12-5
CDR3aa: CASGLDRVAGNTIYF
CDR3nt: TGTGCTAGTGGTTTGGACAGGGTCGCAGGAAACACCATATATTTT

j_gene: TRBJ1-5
d_gene: TRBD1
abundance: once
v_gene: TRBV6-1
CDR3aa: CASSERETGGRHF
CDR3nt: TGTGCCAGCAGTGAAAGGGAAACAGGGGGGCGGCATTTT

j_gene: TRBJ1-3
d_gene: .
abundance: .
v_gene: TRBV10-3
CDR3aa: CAISDLRFVRGSENTIYF
CDR3nt: TGTGCCATCAGTGATCTGCGGTTTGTAAGGGGGAGTGAAAACACCATATATTTT

j_gene: TRBJ2-1
d_gene: TRBD1
abundance: .
v_gene: TRBV6-5
CDR3aa: CASRFGQGVHNEQFF
CDR3nt: TGTGCCAGCAGATTCGGACAGGGCGTTCACAATGAGCAGTTCTTC

j_gene: TRBJ1-1
d_gene: .
abundance: .
v_gene: TRBV18
CDR3aa: CASSPRRGTEAFF
CDR3nt: TGTGCCAGCTCACCCCGTAGAGGGACTGAAGCTTTCTTT

j_gene: TRBJ2-7
d_gene: .
abundance: .
v_gene: TRBV5-4
CDR3aa: CASSLAGGEQYF
CDR3nt: TGTGCCAGCAGCTTGGCCGGAGGCGAGCAGTACTTC

j_gene: TRBJ1-1
d_gene: .
abundance: once
v_gene: TRBV29-1
CDR3aa: CSVEGGWTEAFF
CDR3nt: TGCAGCGTTGAGGGAGGGTGGACTGAAGCTTTCTTT

j_gene: TRBJ2-2
d_gene: .
abundance: .
v_gene: TRBV9
CDR3aa: CASSVASRGYSGELFF
CDR3nt: TGTGCCAGCAGCGTAGCTAGCCGTGGCTACTCCGGGGAGCTGTTTTTT

j_gene: TRBJ2-7
d_gene: .
abundance: .
v_gene: TRBV5-4
CDR3aa: CASSLEGVGYYEQYF
CDR3nt: TGTGCCAGCAGCTTGGAGGGAGTTGGGTACTACGAGCAGTACTTC

j_gene: TRBJ2-1
d_gene: .
abundance: .
v_gene: TRBV11-3
CDR3aa: CASSLLVDEQFF
CDR3nt: TGTGCCAGCAGCTTACTCGTCGATGAGCAGTTCTTC

j_gene: TRBJ2-3
d_gene: TRBD2
abundance: .
v_gene: TRBV2
CDR3aa: CASRPGLADTSTDTQYF
CDR3nt: TGTGCCAGCAGGCCGGGACTAGCGGATACTAGCACAGATACGCAGTATTTT

j_gene: TRBJ2-1
d_gene: TRBD1
abundance: .
v_gene: TRBV27
CDR3aa: CASSAGTGSDNEQFF
CDR3nt: TGTGCCAGCAGTGCCGGGACAGGGTCGGACAATGAGCAGTTCTTC

j_gene: TRBJ1-2
d_gene: .
abundance: .
v_gene: TRBV7-8
CDR3aa: CASSPRPGNAYGYTF
CDR3nt: TGTGCCAGCAGCCCCCGGCCGGGGAATGCCTATGGCTACACCTTC

j_gene: TRBJ2-7
d_gene: TRBD2
abundance: .
v_gene: TRBV28
CDR3aa: CASTKRYGGRSEQYF
CDR3nt: TGTGCCAGCACCAAGCGTTACGGGGGGAGGTCCGAGCAGTACTTC

j_gene: TRBJ2-3
d_gene: .
abundance: .
v_gene: TRBV27
CDR3aa: CASSFGQADTQYF
CDR3nt: TGTGCCAGCAGTTTTGGGCAGGCAGATACGCAGTATTTT

j_gene: TRBJ1-1
d_gene: TRBD1
abundance: .
v_gene: TRBV5-1
CDR3aa: CASSIQGASSYTEAFF
CDR3nt: TGCGCCAGCAGCATTCAGGGGGCTTCGTCGTACACTGAAGCTTTCTTT

j_gene: TRBJ1-1
d_gene: TRBD1
abundance: .
v_gene: TRBV13
CDR3aa: CASSQQGSGTEAFF
CDR3nt: TGTGCCAGCAGCCAACAGGGGTCGGGGACTGAAGCTTTCTTT

j_gene: TRBJ1-1
d_gene: TRBD1
abundance: few
v_gene: TRBV30
CDR3aa: CAWTDRGRAPAFF
CDR3nt: TGTGCCTGGACTGACAGGGGGCGCGCCCCGGCTTTCTTT

j_gene: TRBJ1-5
d_gene: TRBD1
abundance: .
v_gene: TRBV5-6
CDR3aa: CASSLTTGMDQPQHF
CDR3nt: TGTGCCAGCAGCCTCACGACAGGGATGGATCAGCCCCAGCATTTT

j_gene: TRBJ1-6
d_gene: .
abundance: .
v_gene: TRBV5-4
CDR3aa: CASSLGVVPSSYNSPLHF
CDR3nt: TGTGCCAGCAGCTTGGGGGTGGTACCTAGCTCCTATAATTCACCCCTCCACTTT

j_gene: TRBJ2-7
d_gene: TRBD2
abundance: .
v_gene: TRBV6-4
CDR3aa: CASAESGLAGAYEQYF
CDR3nt: TGTGCCAGTGCCGAATCGGGACTAGCGGGAGCCTACGAGCAGTACTTC

j_gene: TRBJ2-5
d_gene: .
abundance: .
v_gene: TRBV9
CDR3aa: CASSSLEKETQYF
CDR3nt: TGTGCCAGCAGCTCACTCGAAAAAGAGACCCAGTACTTC

j_gene: TRBJ2-7
d_gene: TRBD1
abundance: .
v_gene: TRBV29-1
CDR3aa: CSVEETGGPYEQYF
CDR3nt: TGCAGCGTTGAAGAGACAGGGGGGCCCTACGAGCAGTACTTC

j_gene: TRBJ1-2
d_gene: .
abundance: .
v_gene: TRBV28
CDR3aa: CASTYGGGAFHLSYGYTF
CDR3nt: TGTGCCAGCACCTACGGGGGGGGCGCCTTCCATCTCTCCTATGGCTACACCTTC

j_gene: TRBJ2-1
d_gene: TRBD2
abundance: .
v_gene: TRBV7-9
CDR3aa: CASSPTSGDYNEQFF
CDR3nt: TGTGCCAGCAGCCCGACTAGCGGGGATTACAATGAGCAGTTCTTC

j_gene: TRBJ2-1
d_gene: .
abundance: .
v_gene: TRBV6-5
CDR3aa: CASRYGPGNEQFF
CDR3nt: TGTGCCAGCAGATACGGGCCGGGGAATGAGCAGTTCTTC

j_gene: TRBJ1-1
d_gene: TRBD1
abundance: .
v_gene: TRBV4-2
CDR3aa: CASSQDMRTGGNFYEAFF
CDR3nt: TGTGCCAGCAGCCAAGATATGAGGACAGGGGGTAATTTTTATGAAGCTTTCTTT

j_gene: TRBJ2-1
d_gene: .
abundance: .
v_gene: TRBV13
CDR3aa: CASSHIADPNYNEQFF
CDR3nt: TGTGCCAGCAGCCATATAGCGGACCCAAACTACAATGAGCAGTTCTTC

j_gene: TRBJ1-1
d_gene: .
abundance: .
v_gene: TRBV7-9
CDR3aa: CASIRRGNTEAFF
CDR3nt: TGTGCCAGCATCCGTAGGGGCAACACTGAAGCTTTCTTT

j_gene: TRBJ2-7
d_gene: TRBD2
abundance: .
v_gene: TRBV29-1
CDR3aa: CSVGRRLAGGREQYF
CDR3nt: TGCAGCGTGGGGCGAAGGCTAGCGGGAGGAAGGGAGCAGTACTTC

j_gene: TRBJ2-7
d_gene: .
abundance: .
v_gene: TRBV5-4
CDR3aa: CASSSGGMVQPYEQYF
CDR3nt: TGTGCCAGCAGCTCCGGCGGTATGGTTCAACCCTACGAGCAGTACTTC

j_gene: TRBJ1-2
d_gene: TRBD1
abundance: .
v_gene: TRBV28
CDR3aa: CASSLGPLQGAAGYTF
CDR3nt: TGTGCCAGCAGTTTGGGGCCTCTACAGGGGGCGGCGGGCTACACCTTC

j_gene: TRBJ1-1
d_gene: .
abundance: .
v_gene: TRBV2
CDR3aa: CASTLNTEAFF
CDR3nt: TGTGCCAGCACCCTTAACACTGAAGCTTTCTTT

j_gene: TRBJ1-2
d_gene: TRBD1
abundance: .
v_gene: TRBV7-9
CDR3aa: CASSSSTGLGFGGYTF
CDR3nt: TGTGCCAGCAGCTCATCGACAGGGCTCGGGTTTGGAGGCTACACCTTC

j_gene: TRBJ1-2
d_gene: TRBD1
abundance: .
v_gene: TRBV4-1
CDR3aa: CASSQARQGYGYTF
CDR3nt: TGCGCCAGCAGCCAGGCTAGACAGGGCTATGGCTACACCTTC

j_gene: TRBJ2-1
d_gene: TRBD2
abundance: .
v_gene: TRBV19
CDR3aa: CASSGGLAHNEQFF
CDR3nt: TGTGCCAGTAGTGGCGGACTAGCGCACAATGAGCAGTTCTTC

j_gene: TRBJ2-1
d_gene: TRBD2
abundance: once
v_gene: TRBV4-1
CDR3aa: CASSRTSGRSLDEQFF
CDR3nt: TGCGCCAGCAGCCGTACTAGCGGGAGAAGTTTAGATGAGCAGTTCTTC

j_gene: TRBJ2-3
d_gene: TRBD2
abundance: once
v_gene: TRBV5-1
CDR3aa: CASRGLDESPDTQYF
CDR3nt: TGCGCCAGCAGGGGACTAGATGAGTCCCCAGATACGCAGTATTTT